A single sample is the source of the 18 T cell receptor beta chains below, sequenced in a study of CD8 T cells in Susac syndrome. Reverse transcription of roughly 0.5 to 1 ug RNA was performed with random hexamers. TCRdb re-derived calls from the immunoSEQ multiplex PCR reads in MiXCR, one entry per CDR3 protein. Of 150,000 to 200,000 distinct CDR3 sequences listed, roughly 95% are singletons. Material for sequencing was CD4+ T cells from PBMCs. The source is a human donor with multiple sclerosis.

The CDR3 here is CASSEHRYQETQYF. In DNA, the CDR3 is TGTGCCAGCAGCGAACACCGGTACCAAGAGACCCAGTACTTC. The J gene is TRBJ2-5, the V gene TRBV2; D is ambiguous. V was shortened by 6 bases and J by 0 bases, with 11 bases between the two germline ends. In germline, CDR1 is SNHLY, CDR2 FYNNEI. This CDR3 contains 14 residues.

This rearrangement joins TRBV2 to TRBJ1-1; a possible D gene is TRBD1 (5 bases). The CDR3 is made up of 12 amino acids. Germline V gene data show CDR1 as SNHLY and CDR2 as FYNNEI. Trimming took off 4 bases at V and 6 bases at J, with 9 bases between the two ends. The CDR3 bases are TGTGCCAGCAGTGTCCGGGGGTCTGAAGCTTTCTTT. Translated: CASSVRGSEAFF.

The genes are TRBV7-9 and TRBJ2-7; perhaps D is TRBD1 or TRBD2 (5 bases each). Germline V CDR1 and CDR2: SEHNR, FQNEAQ (reference sequence). V was trimmed by 4 bases and J by 3 bases, leaving 16 bases between them. This CDR3 contains 15 residues. Here the CDR3 reads CASSSGGGRGYEQYF. The CDR3 coding sequence is TGTGCCAGCAGCTCTGGTGGGGGAAGGGGCTACGAGCAGTACTTC.

V and J are TRBV27 and TRBJ2-6; D might be TRBD1 (5 bases). Germline V lookup: CDR1 MNHEY, CDR2 SMNVEV (reference sequence). V was trimmed by 8 bases and J by 1 base, leaving 15 bases between them. This CDR3 is built from 16 residues. CDR3: CASAFLRGSGANVLTF. The CDR3 coding sequence is TGTGCCAGCGCTTTTCTAAGGGGATCTGGGGCCAACGTCCTGACTTTC.

The J gene is TRBJ2-5, the V gene TRBV6-6, with D perhaps given as TRBD1 or TRBD2 (5 bases each). V lost 5 bases and J 5 bases, leaving 15 bases between the germline ends. Germline CDR1 and CDR2: MNHNY and SVGAGI (reference sequence). CDR3 length: 14 residues. For the CDR3, the DNA is TGTGCCAGCAGTCCCGTGGGGGTTGGGGAGACCCAGTACTTC. This translates into CASSPVGVGETQYF.

The chain links TRBV30 to TRBJ1-1; D unresolved. Germline CDR1 and CDR2: GTSNPN and SVGIG (reference sequence). The CDR3 runs 13 residues. V gave up 0 bases and J gave up 2 bases, with 7 bases separating them. CDR3 in amino acids: CAWSVSVNTEAFF. The CDR3 nucleotides are TGTGCCTGGAGTGTCTCGGTTAACACTGAAGCTTTCTTT.

The chain couples TRBV12-3 or TRBV12-4 to TRBJ2-2; no clear D. The CDR3 consists of 15 residues. V dropped 3 bases and J dropped 4 bases, with 12 bases sitting between them. CDR3 loop: CASSFPVESTGELFF. The DNA of the CDR3 is TGTGCCAGCAGTTTCCCTGTAGAGAGCACCGGGGAGCTGTTTTTT.

The V and J genes are TRBV30 and TRBJ1-5; D not resolved. The length of the CDR3 is 15 residues. Germline V lookup: CDR1 GTSNPN, CDR2 SVGIG (reference sequence). V shed 3 bases and J shed 9 bases, with 21 bases lying between them. CDR3 sequence: CAWSEGTRSSPPQHF. The DNA of the CDR3 is TGTGCCTGGAGCGAAGGTACTAGGTCCTCTCCGCCCCAGCATTTT.

The V call is TRBV5-6, the J call TRBJ1-2; D call uncertain. Trimming pared 1 base from V and 2 bases from J, leaving 12 bases between. In germline, CDR1 is SGHDT, CDR2 YYEEEE. CDR3 size: 15 residues. CDR3 residues: CASSLRAEGNYGYTF. The CDR3 DNA reads TGTGCCAGCAGCTTGCGGGCGGAGGGAAACTATGGCTACACCTTC. Full variable domain (missing parts from reference TRBV5-6 and TRBJ1-2): DAGVTQSPTHLIKTRGQQVTLRCSPKSGHDTVSWYQQALGQGPQFIFQYYEEEERQRGNFPDRFSGHQFPNYSSELNVNALLLGDSALYLCASSLRAEGNYGYTFGSGTRLTVV.

The chain uses TRBV29-1 and TRBJ2-3; 8 bases match TRBD2. The CDR3 totals 13 residues. J lost 7 bases, V lost 8 bases, and 11 bases had no gene match. Germline V lookup: CDR1 SQVTM, CDR2 ANQGSEA. The CDR3 here is CSLGLAGANTQYF. In nucleotides, the CDR3 is TGCAGCCTCGGTCTAGCGGGCGCTAATACGCAGTATTTT.

The chain is built from TRBV30 and TRBJ1-1; TRBD1 aligns across 9 bases. This CDR3 region has 15 residues. CDR1 is GTSNPN, CDR2 SVGIG, per germline (reference sequence). V trimming: 6 bases; J trimming: 0 bases; junction bases outside the gene matches: 8. The CDR3 sequence: CACTNRGQLNTEAFF. For the CDR3, the DNA is TGTGCCTGCACCAACAGGGGGCAACTGAACACTGAAGCTTTCTTT.

The V and J genes are TRBV30 and TRBJ2-7; the D gene is possibly TRBD1 (6 bases). V lost 2 bases and J 4 bases, leaving 12 bases between the germline ends. The CDR3 length is 13 residues. Germline assignment: CDR1 GTSNPN and CDR2 SVGIG (reference sequence). The CDR3 here is CAWSLGGKYEQYF. The CDR3 DNA sequence: TGTGCCTGGAGTCTTGGGGGCAAATACGAGCAGTACTTC. The entire variable domain, with the rest obtained from reference TRBV30 and TRBJ2-7, is as follows: SQTIHQWPATLVQPVGSPLSLECTVEGTSNPNLYWYRQAAGRGLQLLFYSVGIGQISSEVPQNLSASRPQDRQFILSSKKLLLSDSGFYLCAWSLGGKYEQYFGPGTRLTVT.

J is TRBJ2-2 and V is TRBV19; no clear D gene. CDR3 size: 13 residues. CDR1 and CDR2 from the germline V gene are LNHDA and SQIVND (reference sequence). Trimming pared 8 bases from V and 3 bases from J, leaving 10 bases between. The CDR3 spells CASCRRDTGELFF. In DNA form, the CDR3 reads TGTGCCAGTTGCCGCCGGGACACCGGGGAGCTGTTTTTT. Drawing the rest from reference TRBV19 and TRBJ2-2, the complete variable domain is DGGITQSPKYLFRKEGQNVTLSCEQNLNHDAMYWYRQDPGQGLRLIYYSQIVNDFQKGDIAEGYSVSREKKESFPLTVTSAQKNPTAFYLCASCRRDTGELFFGEGSRLTVL.

The genes are TRBV19 and TRBJ2-5; 7 bases are shared with TRBD2. Germline lookup yields CDR1 LNHDA and CDR2 SQIVND (reference sequence). This CDR3 has 15 residues. With 5 bases clipped from V and 2 bases from J, the junction kept 8 bases outside the gene matches. DNA of the CDR3: TGTGCCAGTAGTCAAGTTGAAGCGGGACAAGAGACCCAGTACTTC. This gives the protein CASSQVEAGQETQYF.

The chain links TRBV28 to TRBJ2-3, with D unclear. CDR3 length: 15 residues. Germline V CDR1 and CDR2: MDHEN, SYDVKM. V was trimmed by 3 bases and J by 7 bases, leaving 17 bases between them. The CDR3 sequence: CASSLGNLLGNTQYF. The CDR3 bases are TGTGCCAGCAGTTTGGGCAACCTACTTGGAAATACGCAGTATTTT.

The chain links TRBV20-1 to TRBJ2-3; maybe TRBD2 (6 bases). This CDR3 has 14 amino acids. Germline CDR1 DFQATT, CDR2 SNEGSKA (reference sequence). The V gene lost 5 bases and the J gene lost 0 bases, with 12 bases spanning the gap. CDR3 nucleotide sequence: TGCAGTGCTTGGACTACAGAGAGCACAGATACGCAGTATTTT. It specifies CSAWTTESTDTQYF.

This rearrangement joins TRBV3-1 to TRBJ1-2; 7 nucleotides match TRBD1. The CDR3 covers 14 residues. CDR1 is LGHDT, CDR2 YNNKEL, per germline (reference sequence). Trimming cost V 5 bases and J 6 bases; bases outside gene matches: 9. CDR3 in amino acids: CASSLIDRANGYTF. CDR3 DNA sequence: TGTGCCAGCAGCTTGATCGACAGGGCAAATGGCTACACCTTC.

The chain is built from TRBV20-1 and TRBJ2-3; D possibly corresponds to TRBD2 (5 bases). The CDR3 extends over 13 amino acids. CDR1 is DFQATT and CDR2 is SNEGSKA in the germline V gene (reference sequence). Trimming cost V 7 bases and J 0 bases, with 11 bases left between them. CDR3: CSGTGSSTDTQYF. CDR3 sequence (DNA): TGCAGTGGCACGGGGAGTAGCACAGATACGCAGTATTTT.